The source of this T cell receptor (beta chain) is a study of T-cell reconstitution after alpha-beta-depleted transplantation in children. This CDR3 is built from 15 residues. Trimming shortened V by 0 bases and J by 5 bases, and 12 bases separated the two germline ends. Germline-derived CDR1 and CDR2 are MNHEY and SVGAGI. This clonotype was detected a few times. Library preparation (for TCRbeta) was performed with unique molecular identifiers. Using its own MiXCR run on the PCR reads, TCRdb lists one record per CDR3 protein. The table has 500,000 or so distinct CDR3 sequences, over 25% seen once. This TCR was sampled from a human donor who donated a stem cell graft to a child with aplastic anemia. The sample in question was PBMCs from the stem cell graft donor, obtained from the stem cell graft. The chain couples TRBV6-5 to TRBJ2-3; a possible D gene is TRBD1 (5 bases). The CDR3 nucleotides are TGTGCCAGCAGTTACTCATCCAGGGTAGGAGATACGCAGTATTTT. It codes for CASSYSSRVGDTQYF.